This T cell receptor beta chain was sequenced for a study of human T cells and chemical hapten exposure. Time point: patch test 1, 2 weeks after DPC sensitization. Treatment indicated: therapeutic diphenylcyclopropenone sensitization with weekly scalp DPC. Drawing of blood took place ahead of applying each patch test. Alopecia patients deemed DPC-suitable, aged 18 to 70, excluding pregnancy. Study-wide results and limits: DPC sensitization produced no change in TCRs with frequency above 1 in 1000.

In regard to this clonotype: Its specificity is unknown.

Germline loops: CDR1 SGDLS, CDR2 YYNGEE. This CDR3 has 14 residues. The V gene lost 2 bases and the J gene lost 3 bases, with 12 bases spanning the gap. Unique molecular identifiers were affixed to discrete cDNA molecules within the library. TCRdb passed the RACE reads through MiXCR, listing each CDR3 protein once. This sample has some 380,000 distinct CDR3 sequences, with 4.8% found just once. This chain uses TRBV9 with TRBJ2-7; D is possibly TRBD1 or TRBD2 (5 bases each). The clonotype originates from a woman between 50 and 59 years old with alopecia areata. Some clones in this sample may be carry-over from other donors' samples. Sequences were derived from whole blood, sampled in connection with sensitization to the hapten diphenylcyclopropenone (DPC). CDR3 nucleotide sequence: TGTGCCAGCAGCGTGGGGACGGCAGGCTACGAGCAGTACTTC. Its translation: CASSVGTAGYEQYF.